These T cell receptor beta chains were read from a single sample in a study of blood T cell repertoires in COVID-19. Some clones are missing from TCRdb's copy, which holds only in-frame ones; the method was immunoSEQ multiplex PCR. The table has 210,000 or so clones, more than 70% seen once. Sequencing was carried out using peripheral blood. The receptors come from a man aged 50 or older with active or convalescent COVID-19. Both conserved end residues are part of each CDR3. D genes are given only for firm matches. Only some rows state a clone size, as once, few, many or a class for expanded clones.

J | V | D | size | CDR3 | DNA
TRBJ2-3 | TRBV5-1 | TRBD2 | . | CASSPGTSGGTSTDTQYF | TGCGCCAGCAGCCCCGGGACTAGCGGGGGAACAAGCACAGATACGCAGTATTTT
TRBJ2-3 | TRBV27 | . | . | CASRSGIPTDTQYF | TGTGCCAGCAGGTCAGGGATCCCCACAGATACGCAGTATTTT
TRBJ1-2 | TRBV3-1/TRBV3-2 | TRBD1 | . | CASSHGQGRGYTF | TGTGCCAGCAGCCACGGACAGGGAAGGGGCTACACCTTC
TRBJ2-1 | TRBV18 | TRBD1 | . | CASSARDRGYNEQFF | TGTGCCAGCTCAGCCCGGGACAGGGGATACAATGAGCAGTTCTTC
TRBJ2-7 | TRBV6-5 | TRBD2 | . | CASSYSSSGSYEQYF | TGTGCCAGCAGTTACTCGTCTAGCGGGTCCTACGAGCAGTACTTC
TRBJ2-7 | TRBV7-9 | . | . | CASVPSGGTSYEQYF | TGTGCCAGCGTTCCCTCCGGAGGGACCTCCTACGAGCAGTACTTC
TRBJ2-7 | TRBV7-8 | . | . | CASSQLDSTYEQYF | TGTGCCAGCAGCCAACTGGACAGTACCTACGAGCAGTACTTC
TRBJ2-7 | TRBV14 | . | . | CASSQVIKVLLYEQYF | TGTGCCAGCAGCCAAGTGATAAAGGTATTACTATACGAGCAGTACTTC
TRBJ1-3 | TRBV15 | TRBD1 | . | CATSRGDRGSGNTIYF | TGTGCCACCAGCAGAGGGGACAGGGGCTCTGGAAACACCATATATTTT
TRBJ2-7 | TRBV5-1 | TRBD2 | . | CASSLAPSGTSGTYEQYF | TGCGCCAGCAGCTTGGCCCCCTCCGGGACTAGCGGTACCTACGAGCAGTACTTC
TRBJ2-5 | TRBV7-2 | . | . | CASSDSTEYQETQYF | TGTGCCAGCAGCGACTCGACGGAGTACCAAGAGACCCAGTACTTC
TRBJ2-5 | TRBV6-5 | . | . | CASSYGHQETQYF | TGTGCCAGCAGTTATGGGCACCAAGAGACCCAGTACTTC
TRBJ1-1 | TRBV11-2 | . | . | CASSLARQGAFF | TGTGCCAGCAGCTTAGCGAGGCAGGGGGCTTTCTTT
TRBJ1-1 | TRBV19 | TRBD1 | . | CASSIDRGKNWPEAFF | TGTGCCAGTAGCATCGACAGGGGTAAAAATTGGCCAGAAGCTTTCTTT
TRBJ1-1 | TRBV9 | . | once | CASSASYNTEAFF | TGTGCCAGCAGCGCATCCTACAACACTGAAGCTTTCTTT
TRBJ1-2 | TRBV28 | . | . | CASSPRANYGYTF | TGTGCCAGCAGCCCCCGGGCTAACTATGGCTACACCTTC